This is a list of T cell receptor beta chains from one sample in a study of shared T cell receptors in the human thymus. The method was immunoSEQ multiplex PCR; TCRdb's version includes in-frame clones alone and lacks a portion of them. Among under 450,000 clones listed, 95% were seen once. The sequencing input was thymocytes. These receptors all stem from a human donor. The CDR3 runs from the conserved cysteine through the conserved F or W. Each record gives: D gene, V gene, J gene, clone size, CDR3 protein, CDR3 DNA. D genes are given only for firm matches. Only some rows state a clone size, as once, few, many or a class for expanded clones.

D gene: NA
V gene: TRBV6-1
J gene: TRBJ2-5
clone size: NA
CDR3 protein: CASSWGETQYF
CDR3 DNA: TGTGCCAGCAGTTGGGGGGAGACCCAGTACTTC

D gene: NA
V gene: TRBV9
J gene: TRBJ1-6
clone size: NA
CDR3 protein: CASSDSGEFLSSYNSPLHF
CDR3 DNA: TGTGCCAGCAGCGACTCAGGGGAATTCCTCTCCTCCTATAATTCACCCCTCCACTTT

D gene: NA
V gene: TRBV7-8
J gene: TRBJ2-7
clone size: NA
CDR3 protein: CASTFRDCEQYF
CDR3 DNA: TGTGCCAGCACCTTCCGAGATTGCGAGCAGTACTTC

D gene: NA
V gene: TRBV30
J gene: TRBJ1-1
clone size: NA
CDR3 protein: CAWSPTSTHMNTEAFF
CDR3 DNA: TGTGCCTGGAGTCCTACAAGCACACACATGAACACTGAAGCTTTCTTT

D gene: TRBD2
V gene: TRBV14
J gene: TRBJ2-7
clone size: NA
CDR3 protein: CASSQVPRLAVDYEQYF
CDR3 DNA: TGTGCCAGCAGCCAAGTTCCCCGACTAGCGGTCGATTACGAGCAGTACTTC

D gene: NA
V gene: TRBV30
J gene: TRBJ2-4
clone size: NA
CDR3 protein: CAWSVKSLAKNIQYF
CDR3 DNA: TGTGCCTGGAGTGTAAAAAGTCTAGCCAAAAACATTCAGTACTTC

D gene: NA
V gene: TRBV27
J gene: TRBJ1-4
clone size: NA
CDR3 protein: CASSRERGSNEKLFF
CDR3 DNA: TGTGCCAGCAGTCGGGAACGGGGCTCTAATGAAAAACTGTTTTTT

D gene: NA
V gene: TRBV9
J gene: TRBJ2-6
clone size: NA
CDR3 protein: CASSGNRAGANVLTF
CDR3 DNA: TGTGCCAGCAGCGGTAACAGGGCTGGGGCCAACGTCCTGACTTTC

D gene: NA
V gene: TRBV10-2
J gene: TRBJ2-7
clone size: NA
CDR3 protein: CASSGGVQYF
CDR3 DNA: TGCGCCAGCAGTGGAGGGGTGCAGTACTTC

D gene: NA
V gene: TRBV2
J gene: TRBJ1-1
clone size: NA
CDR3 protein: CASSEGSALNTEAFF
CDR3 DNA: TGTGCCAGCAGTGAAGGCAGTGCCTTGAACACTGAAGCTTTCTTT

D gene: NA
V gene: TRBV6-5
J gene: TRBJ1-4
clone size: NA
CDR3 protein: CASSYDRQENEKLFF
CDR3 DNA: TGTGCCAGCAGTTACGACCGCCAGGAGAATGAAAAACTGTTTTTT

D gene: TRBD1
V gene: TRBV4-3
J gene: TRBJ1-1
clone size: NA
CDR3 protein: CASSQDSIGQGMNTEAFF
CDR3 DNA: TGCGCCAGCAGCCAAGATTCCATAGGACAGGGGATGAACACTGAAGCTTTCTTT

D gene: NA
V gene: TRBV28
J gene: TRBJ2-3
clone size: NA
CDR3 protein: CASSLSRGADTQYF
CDR3 DNA: TGTGCCAGCAGTTTATCGAGGGGGGCAGATACGCAGTATTTT

D gene: NA
V gene: TRBV5-4
J gene: TRBJ2-1
clone size: NA
CDR3 protein: CASSPITRDISYNEQFF
CDR3 DNA: TGTGCCAGCAGCCCGATTACAAGGGACATTTCCTACAATGAGCAGTTCTTC

D gene: NA
V gene: TRBV6-1
J gene: TRBJ1-5
clone size: NA
CDR3 protein: CASSEEADSNQPQHF
CDR3 DNA: TGTGCCAGCAGTGAAGAGGCAGATAGCAATCAGCCCCAGCATTTT

D gene: NA
V gene: TRBV27
J gene: TRBJ2-1
clone size: NA
CDR3 protein: CASSSEAAPGNEQFF
CDR3 DNA: TGTGCCAGCAGCTCAGAAGCGGCCCCGGGGAATGAGCAGTTCTTC

D gene: TRBD1
V gene: TRBV6-5
J gene: TRBJ2-5
clone size: NA
CDR3 protein: CASTRFRGQSETQYF
CDR3 DNA: TGTGCCAGCACTAGATTCAGGGGGCAGTCAGAGACCCAGTACTTC

D gene: NA
V gene: TRBV7-8
J gene: TRBJ2-1
clone size: once
CDR3 protein: CAGGLSGEQFF
CDR3 DNA: TGTGCCGGGGGACTTTCGGGCGAGCAGTTCTTC

D gene: NA
V gene: TRBV5-8
J gene: TRBJ2-7
clone size: NA
CDR3 protein: CASSHVEQYF
CDR3 DNA: TGTGCCAGCAGCCATGTCGAGCAGTACTTC

D gene: NA
V gene: TRBV5-6
J gene: TRBJ2-4
clone size: NA
CDR3 protein: CASSLESQLGLAKNIQYF
CDR3 DNA: TGTGCCAGCAGCTTGGAGTCTCAGCTTGGGCTAGCCAAAAACATTCAGTACTTC

D gene: NA
V gene: TRBV7-2
J gene: TRBJ2-4
clone size: NA
CDR3 protein: CASSGGTTTNIQYF
CDR3 DNA: TGTGCCAGCAGCGGCGGGACGACAACAAACATTCAGTACTTC

D gene: NA
V gene: TRBV2
J gene: TRBJ1-1
clone size: NA
CDR3 protein: CASSGPLQAEAFF
CDR3 DNA: TGTGCCAGCAGTGGCCCACTCCAGGCTGAAGCTTTCTTT

D gene: TRBD2
V gene: TRBV28
J gene: TRBJ2-2
clone size: NA
CDR3 protein: CASSPPRLAGNTGELFF
CDR3 DNA: TGTGCCAGCAGTCCACCCCGACTAGCGGGGAACACCGGGGAGCTGTTTTTT

D gene: TRBD1
V gene: TRBV28
J gene: TRBJ2-7
clone size: NA
CDR3 protein: CASRTGALDYEQYF
CDR3 DNA: TGTGCCAGCAGGACAGGGGCTTTAGATTACGAGCAGTACTTC

D gene: NA
V gene: TRBV10-1
J gene: TRBJ2-3
clone size: NA
CDR3 protein: CASSEFLTLLPSTQYF
CDR3 DNA: TGCGCCAGCAGTGAGTTCCTTACCCTTTTGCCCAGTACGCAGTATTTT

D gene: TRBD2
V gene: TRBV7-2
J gene: TRBJ2-3
clone size: NA
CDR3 protein: CASSLSSGSGYTQYF
CDR3 DNA: TGTGCCAGCAGCTTAAGCAGCGGGAGTGGTTATACGCAGTATTTT

D gene: NA
V gene: TRBV25-1
J gene: TRBJ1-1
clone size: NA
CDR3 protein: CASSGRGDTEAFF
CDR3 DNA: TGTGCCAGCAGTGGGAGGGGGGACACTGAAGCTTTCTTT

D gene: NA
V gene: TRBV7-6
J gene: TRBJ2-1
clone size: NA
CDR3 protein: CASSSASNEQFF
CDR3 DNA: TGTGCCAGCAGCTCCGCTAGTAATGAGCAGTTCTTC

D gene: TRBD1
V gene: TRBV10-1
J gene: TRBJ2-7
clone size: NA
CDR3 protein: CASSELRTGAHEQYF
CDR3 DNA: TGCGCCAGCAGTGAGTTACGGACAGGGGCTCACGAGCAGTACTTC

D gene: NA
V gene: TRBV5-4
J gene: TRBJ2-1
clone size: NA
CDR3 protein: CASSLGRNPYNEQFF
CDR3 DNA: TGTGCCAGCAGCTTGGGGCGGAACCCCTACAATGAGCAGTTCTTC

D gene: NA
V gene: TRBV28
J gene: TRBJ2-7
clone size: NA
CDR3 protein: CASSSDPGEGNHEQYF
CDR3 DNA: TGTGCCAGCAGCTCGGATCCAGGGGAGGGGAATCACGAGCAGTACTTC

D gene: NA
V gene: TRBV6-5
J gene: TRBJ1-2
clone size: once
CDR3 protein: CASSNRRLSGYTF
CDR3 DNA: TGTGCCAGCAGCAACAGGAGACTAAGTGGGTACACCTTC

D gene: TRBD2
V gene: TRBV5-1
J gene: TRBJ2-5
clone size: once
CDR3 protein: CASSLELALKETQYF
CDR3 DNA: TGCGCCAGCAGCTTGGAACTAGCGTTGAAAGAGACCCAGTACTTC

D gene: TRBD2
V gene: TRBV7-9
J gene: TRBJ2-1
clone size: NA
CDR3 protein: CASSLAGGVDEQFF
CDR3 DNA: TGTGCCAGCAGCTTGGCGGGAGGGGTCGATGAGCAGTTCTTC

D gene: TRBD1
V gene: TRBV27
J gene: TRBJ1-3
clone size: NA
CDR3 protein: CASSSAYRGQVNTIYF
CDR3 DNA: TGTGCCAGCAGTTCCGCCTACAGGGGGCAAGTAAACACCATATATTTT

D gene: NA
V gene: TRBV27
J gene: TRBJ2-7
clone size: NA
CDR3 protein: CASSFDSSYEQYF
CDR3 DNA: TGTGCCAGCAGTTTTGACAGCTCCTACGAGCAGTACTTC

D gene: NA
V gene: TRBV30
J gene: TRBJ2-7
clone size: once
CDR3 protein: CAWNRAKNYEQYF
CDR3 DNA: TGTGCCTGGAACCGGGCCAAGAATTACGAGCAGTACTTC

D gene: NA
V gene: TRBV28
J gene: TRBJ2-2
clone size: NA
CDR3 protein: CASSLWDGPTGELFF
CDR3 DNA: TGTGCCAGCAGTTTATGGGACGGACCCACCGGGGAGCTGTTTTTT

D gene: NA
V gene: TRBV14
J gene: TRBJ2-2
clone size: NA
CDR3 protein: CASSCQGSGELFF
CDR3 DNA: TGTGCCAGCAGCTGCCAGGGTTCCGGGGAGCTGTTTTTT

D gene: TRBD1
V gene: TRBV10-3
J gene: TRBJ1-1
clone size: once
CDR3 protein: CATHGQGGTEAFF
CDR3 DNA: TGTGCCACCCACGGACAGGGGGGGACTGAAGCTTTCTTT

D gene: NA
V gene: TRBV7-9
J gene: TRBJ2-3
clone size: NA
CDR3 protein: CASSRRARITQYF
CDR3 DNA: TGTGCCAGCAGCCGTCGGGCCCGTATTACGCAGTATTTT

D gene: NA
V gene: TRBV30
J gene: TRBJ2-7
clone size: NA
CDR3 protein: CAWRRVSSYEQYF
CDR3 DNA: TGTGCCTGGAGAAGGGTGAGCTCCTACGAGCAGTACTTC

D gene: TRBD2
V gene: TRBV7-9
J gene: TRBJ2-6
clone size: NA
CDR3 protein: CASRNRAGGYGANVLTF
CDR3 DNA: TGTGCCAGCAGGAATCGTGCGGGAGGGTACGGGGCCAACGTCCTGACTTTC

D gene: NA
V gene: TRBV27
J gene: TRBJ1-2
clone size: NA
CDR3 protein: CVLIGYTF
CDR3 DNA: TGCGTTCTCATTGGCTACACCTTC

D gene: TRBD1
V gene: TRBV11-2
J gene: TRBJ1-5
clone size: NA
CDR3 protein: CASSPGTVSNQPQHF
CDR3 DNA: TGTGCCAGCAGCCCTGGGACAGTTAGCAATCAGCCCCAGCATTTT